Listed below are T cell receptor beta chains from one sample, sequenced in a study of blood T cell repertoires in COVID-19. TCRdb's table, derived via immunoSEQ multiplex PCR, lists solely in-frame clones and lacks some. The data hold a few hundred thousand clones, with 70% to 90% observed a single time. Sequencing was carried out using PBMCs or T cells enriched from blood (not recorded which). The receptor set was obtained from a young woman who had recovered from COVID-19. Both conserved end residues are trimmed from each CDR3.

v_gene: TRBV20-1
j_gene: TRBJ1-2
CDR3aa: SASFGYGYT

v_gene: TRBV30
j_gene: TRBJ1-1
CDR3aa: AWRGQGNTEAF

v_gene: TRBV18
j_gene: TRBJ2-6
CDR3aa: ASSPNEGGLAGANVLT

v_gene: TRBV4-2
j_gene: TRBJ2-3
CDR3aa: ASSQDGSTDTQY

v_gene: TRBV3-1/TRBV3-2
j_gene: TRBJ1-4
CDR3aa: ASSPPGQGAGEKLF

v_gene: TRBV9
j_gene: TRBJ2-2
CDR3aa: ASSASIGELF

v_gene: TRBV11-2
j_gene: TRBJ2-3
CDR3aa: ASSEAGTGADTQY

v_gene: TRBV28
j_gene: TRBJ2-5
CDR3aa: ASSSPGLAGGTQY

v_gene: TRBV5-5
j_gene: TRBJ1-5
CDR3aa: ASSRDRGNQPQH

v_gene: TRBV28
j_gene: TRBJ2-1
CDR3aa: ASSSAGKANEQF

v_gene: TRBV19
j_gene: TRBJ2-3
CDR3aa: ASSMSGSTTDTQY

v_gene: TRBV30
j_gene: TRBJ1-4
CDR3aa: ACRQGEEKLF

v_gene: TRBV9
j_gene: TRBJ2-2
CDR3aa: ASSARDRGDNGELF

v_gene: TRBV3-1/TRBV3-2
j_gene: TRBJ2-7
CDR3aa: ASSQGSGTGGQY

v_gene: TRBV28
j_gene: TRBJ1-6
CDR3aa: AINPGQDNSPLH

v_gene: TRBV10-3
j_gene: TRBJ1-3
CDR3aa: AISRDSSGNTIY

v_gene: TRBV12-3/TRBV12-4
j_gene: TRBJ1-1
CDR3aa: ASSRRVDTEAF

v_gene: TRBV9
j_gene: TRBJ2-7
CDR3aa: ASGRTGGNEQY

v_gene: TRBV2
j_gene: TRBJ1-1
CDR3aa: ASSEFAENTEAF

v_gene: TRBV3-1/TRBV3-2
j_gene: TRBJ1-6
CDR3aa: ASSRFAGTSNSPLH

v_gene: TRBV2
j_gene: TRBJ2-5
CDR3aa: ASSIYWGLTGETQY

v_gene: TRBV19
j_gene: TRBJ1-5
CDR3aa: ASSFRDRDQPQH

v_gene: TRBV27
j_gene: TRBJ1-2
CDR3aa: ASRRASWDYGYT

v_gene: TRBV7-6
j_gene: TRBJ2-1
CDR3aa: ASSLIQGASGRAFDSIREQF

v_gene: TRBV27
j_gene: TRBJ2-1
CDR3aa: ASTSNAAGGPYNEQF

v_gene: TRBV7-9
j_gene: TRBJ1-1
CDR3aa: ASSSTGGGTEAF

v_gene: TRBV21-1
j_gene: TRBJ2-1
CDR3aa: ASSVRLAGADEQF

v_gene: TRBV27
j_gene: TRBJ2-3
CDR3aa: ASSPLTLIRDTQY

v_gene: TRBV9
j_gene: TRBJ2-3
CDR3aa: ASSVVGQFGTQY

v_gene: TRBV10-3
j_gene: TRBJ1-5
CDR3aa: AISEDQDQPQH

v_gene: TRBV14
j_gene: TRBJ2-7
CDR3aa: ASSPGVPEQY

v_gene: TRBV27
j_gene: TRBJ1-1
CDR3aa: ASKEEGQNTEAF

v_gene: TRBV18
j_gene: TRBJ1-2
CDR3aa: ASSPNTGQGGYGYT

v_gene: TRBV19
j_gene: TRBJ1-1
CDR3aa: ASSISVGGMNTEAF

v_gene: TRBV27
j_gene: TRBJ2-1
CDR3aa: ASSIDMTGAPYNEQF

v_gene: TRBV3-1/TRBV3-2
j_gene: TRBJ1-3
CDR3aa: ASSPGQGFGNTIY

v_gene: TRBV7-9
j_gene: TRBJ1-6
CDR3aa: ASSFWRDRGYNSPLH

v_gene: TRBV6-6
j_gene: TRBJ1-2
CDR3aa: ASSPPYGEVDGDGYT

v_gene: TRBV7-9
j_gene: TRBJ2-7
CDR3aa: ASSLDQGERHEQY

v_gene: TRBV27
j_gene: TRBJ1-2
CDR3aa: ASSPGGKNYGYT

v_gene: TRBV7-3
j_gene: TRBJ2-2
CDR3aa: ASSNGQHTGELF

v_gene: TRBV7-2
j_gene: TRBJ1-5
CDR3aa: ASSFRGSNQPQH